Below, one T cell receptor (beta chain) is given with its context. Using immunoSEQ multiplex PCR, the repertoire was profiled, and TCRdb retains in-frame clones only, with some absent. The sample lists 45,000 to 60,000 clones, 75% to 85% occurring once. The sample comes from a study of radiotherapy plus CTLA-4 blockade in lung cancer. In germline, CDR1 is SEHNR, CDR2 FQNEAQ (reference sequence). CDR3 length equals 16 residues. Trimming took off 2 bases at V and 0 bases at J, with 13 bases between the two ends. The sample consisted of peripheral blood, taken from a patient treated with radiotherapy plus ipilimumab. The chain uses TRBV7-9 and TRBJ1-1, with D unresolved. This receptor was taken from a human donor with non-small cell lung cancer who had stable disease on radiotherapy plus ipilimumab. The CDR3 DNA is TGTGCCAGCAGCTTACCCCTAACAGTAATGAACACTGAAGCTTTCTTT. It yields the protein CASSLPLTVMNTEAFF.